The present TCR beta chain was sequenced within a study of CD8+ T cells in alopecia areata. This clone was seen once. It was cDNA, reverse transcribed from extracted RNA, that served as the sequencing template. Clones were sequenced by immunoSEQ multiplex PCR, and TCRdb holds only the in-frame ones, with some missing. The sample has 150,000 to 200,000 clones; around 51% are singletons. Germline CDR1 is SEHNR and CDR2 is FQNEAQ (reference sequence). CDR3 length equals 12 residues. V lost 5 bases to trimming and J lost 5 bases, with 7 bases between them. The sample's treatment: oral pan-JAK inhibitor, 5-10 mg twice daily.

The sequences come from CD8+ T cells sorted from blood, collected at week 52, from a patient treated with tofacitinib. The chain joins TRBV7-9 to TRBJ2-1; D is uncertain. This TCR came from a human donor with alopecia areata. The CDR3 bases are TGTGCCAGCAGCACGACCAACAATGAGCAGTTCTTC. This translates into CASSTTNNEQFF.